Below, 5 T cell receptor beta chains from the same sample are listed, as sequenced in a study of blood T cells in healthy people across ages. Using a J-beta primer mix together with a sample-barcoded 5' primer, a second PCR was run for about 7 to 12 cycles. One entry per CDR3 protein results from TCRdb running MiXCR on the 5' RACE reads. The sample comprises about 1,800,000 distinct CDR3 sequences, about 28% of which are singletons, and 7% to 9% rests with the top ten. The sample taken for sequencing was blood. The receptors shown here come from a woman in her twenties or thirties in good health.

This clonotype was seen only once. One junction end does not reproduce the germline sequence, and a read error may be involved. The CDR3 coding sequence is TGTCCCAGCAGTGCAGGGGGAGGTCAGCCCCAGCATTTT. Translation: CPSSAGGGQPQHF. V and J are TRBV6-1 and TRBJ1-5; the match to TRBD1 covers 7 bases. Germline V lookup: CDR1 MNHNS, CDR2 SASEGT. This CDR3 region has 13 residues.

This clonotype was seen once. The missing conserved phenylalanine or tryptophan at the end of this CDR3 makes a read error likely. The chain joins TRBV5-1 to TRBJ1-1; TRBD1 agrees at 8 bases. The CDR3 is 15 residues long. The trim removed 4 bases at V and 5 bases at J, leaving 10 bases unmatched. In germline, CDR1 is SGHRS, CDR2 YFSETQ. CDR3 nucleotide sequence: TGCGCCAGCAGCCTACCTCGGACAGGGAAGACTGAAGCTTTCTGT. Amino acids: CASSLPRTGKTEAFC.

The CDR3 sequence is CASSRDPGPYGYTF. In nucleotides, the CDR3 is TGTGCCAGCAGCCGAGACCCCGGACCCTATGGCTACACCTTC. The chain links TRBV7-9 to TRBJ1-2; D unclear. Trimming took 5 bases from V and 4 from J, leaving 14 bases between them. Germline V gene sequence: CDR1 SEHNR, CDR2 FQNEAQ (reference sequence). The CDR3 runs 14 residues.

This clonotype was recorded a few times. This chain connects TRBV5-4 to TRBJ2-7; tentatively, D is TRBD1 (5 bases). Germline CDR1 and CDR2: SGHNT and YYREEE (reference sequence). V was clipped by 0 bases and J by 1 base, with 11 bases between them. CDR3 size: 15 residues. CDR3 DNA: TGTGCCAGCAGCTTGGAGGCAGGGATGTCCTACGAGCAGTACTTC. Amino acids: CASSLEAGMSYEQYF.

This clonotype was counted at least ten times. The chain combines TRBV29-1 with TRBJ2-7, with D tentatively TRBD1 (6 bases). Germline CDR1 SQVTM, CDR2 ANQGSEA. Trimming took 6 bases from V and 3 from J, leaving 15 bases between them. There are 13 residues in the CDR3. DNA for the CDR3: TGCAGCGTGGGGACGGGACATTACTACGAGCAGTACTTC. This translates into CSVGTGHYYEQYF.